These 8 T cell receptor beta chains were all obtained from the same sample, sequenced in a study of graft-versus-host responses after intestinal transplantation. TCRdb keeps only in-frame clones here, not all; method: immunoSEQ multiplex PCR. The sample includes under 100,000 clones, just under 95% of them seen just once. No antigen has been assigned to these receptors. Sequenced material: unstimulated CD8+ T cells sorted from spleen or lymph node cells, taken before transplant. All receptors derive from a human donor who was the organ donor for an intestinal transplant.

The rearrangement uses TRBV14 and TRBJ1-1; D gene ambiguous. Between the trimmed V and J ends, which lost 5 bases and 1 base, there was a span of 5 bases. In germline, CDR1 is SGHDN, CDR2 FVKESK. The CDR3 covers 12 residues. CDR3 in DNA: TGTGCCAGCAGCACATGGAACACTGAAGCTTTCTTT. Protein: CASSTWNTEAFF.

V and J are TRBV7-9 and TRBJ1-5; 7 nucleotides match TRBD1. CDR3 length: 14 residues. Germline values: CDR1 SEHNR, CDR2 FQNEAQ (reference sequence). V shed 4 bases and J 3 bases; nucleotides not matched to a gene: 3. The CDR3 DNA follows: TGTGCCAGCAGCTCGGGACAGATCAATCAGCCCCAGCATTTT. This sequence encodes CASSSGQINQPQHF.

This chain links TRBV28 with TRBJ2-1; possible D gene TRBD2, 5 bases. The CDR3 covers 17 residues. The V end lost 3 bases, the J end lost 8 bases, and 23 bases lay between the germline ends. CDR1 MDHEN and CDR2 SYDVKM come from the germline V gene. The CDR3 protein is CASSFLSGEGETDEQFF. The CDR3 DNA reads TGTGCCAGCAGTTTCCTCTCCGGAGAGGGAGAGACGGATGAGCAGTTCTTC.

The J gene is TRBJ2-3, the V gene TRBV7-2; D is ambiguous. CDR1 is SGHTA and CDR2 is FQGNSA in the germline V gene. The CDR3 totals 17 residues. V was trimmed by 8 bases and J by 9 bases, leaving 30 bases between them. DNA of the CDR3: TGTGCCAGCTTAGTGAGCGTCGGCTTCCCGCCCGGTAGGACGCAGTATTTT. The encoded protein is CASLVSVGFPPGRTQYF.

As for this clone: One end of the junction fails to match germline, which may point to a read error. V is TRBV7-3 and J is TRBJ2-1; 9 bases align to TRBD2. CDR1 is SGHTA, CDR2 FQGTGA, per germline. The CDR3 is 15 amino acids. The CDR3 DNA sequence: TGTGCCGGCAGCTATATGGCGGGGGGGCTTAATGAGCAGTTCTTC. Residues: CAGSYMAGGLNEQFF. Looking up the rest from reference TRBV7-3 and TRBJ2-1 gives the full variable domain: GAGVSQTPSNKVTEKGKYVELRCDPISGHTALYWYRQSLGQGPEFLIYFQGTGAADDSGLPNDRFFAVRPEGSVSTLKIQRTERGDSAVYLCAGSYMAGGLNEQFFGPGTRLTVL.

This sequence joins TRBV7-8 and TRBJ2-7; 7 bases line up with TRBD2. Trimming took 3 bases from V and 2 from J; bases not matched to a gene: 25. The CDR3 contains 21 residues. The germline gives CDR1 SGHVS, CDR2 FQNEAQ. This chain's CDR3 is CASSFFLNVAGAGRIPYEQYF. The DNA of the CDR3 is TGTGCCAGCAGCTTTTTTCTGAATGTCGCGGGAGCGGGAAGGATCCCCTACGAGCAGTACTTC.

The gene calls are TRBV27 and TRBJ2-7, with D tentatively TRBD2 (5 bases). V was shortened by 10 bases and J by 0 bases, with 10 bases between the two germline ends. This CDR3 contains 12 residues. Germline CDR1 is MNHEY and CDR2 is SMNVEV (reference sequence). CDR3 sequence (DNA): TGTGCCACCGGGGTTGACTCCTACGAGCAGTACTTC. Translated: CATGVDSYEQYF.

The chain is built from TRBV15 and TRBJ2-5, with a tentative D call TRBD2 (7 bases). Judging by the DNA end, TRBJ2-7 fits better; the J call may be wrong. The germline V gene has CDR1 LNHNV and CDR2 YYDKDF (reference sequence). There are 17 residues in the CDR3. DNA of the CDR3: TGTGCCACCAGCGCCTACGCCGAGGGGGGGAGCTCCTACGAGCAGTACTTC. Translating gives CATSAYAEGGSSYEQYF.